Detailed here is one T cell receptor (beta chain). This entry belongs to a study of blood T cells in healthy people across ages. A J-beta primer mix and a sample-barcoded 5' primer were used in a second PCR of roughly 6 to 11 cycles. Each cDNA molecule was tagged by a template-switch adaptor with 12 random nucleotides. All samples gave at least 2.5 million CDR3-containing paired-end reads. From the 5' RACE reads, TCRdb called clonotypes with MiXCR, one entry per CDR3 protein. The table shows about 780,000 distinct CDR3 sequences, with less than 60% occurring only once. V gave up 0 bases and J gave up 5 bases; unmatched junction bases: 11. This CDR3 spans 16 amino acids. CDR1 DFQATT and CDR2 SNEGSKA come from the germline V gene (reference sequence). No fewer than 7 million PBMCs went into each sample.

The specimen was blood. This TCR was recovered from an elderly man in good health. The rearrangement joins TRBV20-1 to TRBJ2-3, with 7 bases aligning to TRBD2. CDR3 sequence (DNA): TGCAGTGCTAGAGATCCGATAGCGGGTCAGGAAGATACGCAGTATTTT. This encodes CSARDPIAGQEDTQYF.